Listed here are 8 T cell receptor beta chains from one sample, sequenced in a study of identical twins' blood T cells. One entry per CDR3 protein, called by TCRdb with MiXCR from the 5' RACE reads. The sample has 350,000 to 450,000 distinct CDR3 sequences, about 28% seen once. The sequenced sample consisted of PBMCs. These receptors originate from a woman aged 18 to 55 in good health.

This clonotype turned up a few times. The chain links TRBV19 to TRBJ1-5; D is uncertain. CDR1 is LNHDA and CDR2 is SQIVND in the germline V gene (reference sequence). Trimming took 5 bases from V and 0 from J, leaving 17 bases between them. The CDR3 is 17 amino acids. In DNA, the CDR3 is TGTGCCAGTAGTCTCGGAATAGCGAAATATAGCAATCAGCCCCAGCATTTT. Its protein is CASSLGIAKYSNQPQHF.

The genes are TRBV3-1 and TRBJ1-1; tentatively, D is TRBD1 (5 bases). Deletions cut 3 bases from V and 6 bases from J, with 20 bases between. Looked up from germline, CDR1 is LGHDT and CDR2 is YNNKEL (reference sequence). The CDR3 extends over 16 amino acids. This CDR3 reads CASSHRRRDGTSEAFF. The CDR3 DNA reads as TGTGCCAGCAGCCACCGCCGTCGGGACGGGACTTCTGAAGCTTTCTTT.

V is TRBV6-1 and J is TRBJ2-5, with unresolved D. CDR1 and CDR2 (germline): MNHNS, SASEGT. This CDR3 spans 13 amino acids. Trimming took 8 bases from V and 1 from J, leaving 11 bases between them. CDR3 region: CASLRGPQETQYF. The CDR3 DNA reads TGTGCCAGCCTCCGAGGACCCCAAGAGACCCAGTACTTC.

There are a few counts of this clonotype. CDR3 nucleotide sequence: TGCGCCAGCAGCATGGAACCGAGCTCCTACAATGAGCAGTTCTTC. This sequence encodes CASSMEPSSYNEQFF. The chain has TRBV5-1 and TRBJ2-1; D is unresolved. V lost 4 bases and J lost 0, with 11 bases in between. The CDR3 loop spans 15 amino acids. Germline V gene sequence: CDR1 SGHRS, CDR2 YFSETQ.

This clonotype was observed at least ten times. The chain employs TRBV5-1 and TRBJ2-1, with TRBD2 identical over 11 bases. Germline loops: CDR1 SGHRS, CDR2 YFSETQ. The CDR3 contains 15 residues. With 5 bases clipped from V and 9 bases from J, the junction kept 10 bases outside the gene matches. CDR3 amino acids: CASSSTSGIFGEQFF. The CDR3 nucleotides are TGCGCCAGCAGTTCGACTAGCGGGATATTCGGTGAGCAGTTCTTC.

The V and J genes are TRBV7-8 and TRBJ1-2, with 7 bases matching TRBD1. The CDR3 contains 13 residues. Germline V gives CDR1 SGHVS, CDR2 FQNEAQ. J gave up 8 bases and V 5 bases, and 8 bases lay outside the gene matches. In DNA, the CDR3 is TGTGCCAGCAGCACTAACAGGGGCGACGGCTACACCTTC. As protein: CASSTNRGDGYTF.

This clonotype was seen a handful of times. This chain connects TRBV20-1 to TRBJ2-5, with D unclear. Germline V gene data show CDR1 as DFQATT and CDR2 as SNEGSKA (reference sequence). There are 12 residues in the CDR3. The germline V and J ends were trimmed by 1 base and 3 bases, with 6 bases remaining between them. The CDR3 DNA sequence: TGCAGTGCTAGAGGTATGAAAGAGACCCAGTACTTC. Translated, it gives CSARGMKETQYF.

The table lists this clonotype with a few counts. The chain is built from TRBV3-1 and TRBJ1-3, with D possibly TRBD1 on 5 matching bases. The CDR3 loop spans 15 amino acids. Trimming took off 4 bases at V and 0 bases at J, with 10 bases between the two ends. Germline loops: CDR1 LGHDT, CDR2 YNNKEL (reference sequence). CDR3 sequence: CASSPDSRSGNTIYF. The CDR3 DNA reads as TGTGCCAGCAGCCCAGACAGTCGCTCTGGAAACACCATATATTTT. Together with reference TRBV3-1 and TRBJ1-3, the CDR3 gives the full variable domain: DTAVSQTPKYLVTQMGNDKSIKCEQNLGHDTMYWYKQDSKKFLKIMFSYNNKELIINETVPNRFSPKSPDKAHLNLHINSLELGDSAVYFCASSPDSRSGNTIYFGEGSWLTVV.